These 27 T cell receptor beta chains originate from one sample sequenced in a study of sequential checkpoint blockade in melanoma. Treatment meaning: randomized to nivolumab then ipilimumab (arm A) or the reverse (arm B). Method: immunoSEQ multiplex PCR; TCRdb's copy keeps in-frame clones and lacks some. The sample lists 3,000 to 4,000 clones; around three fifths were seen once. Specimen: CD8+ T cells sorted from blood (inferred from file names), collected from a patient given nivolumab and ipilimumab in sequence. These receptors all stem from a human patient with melanoma. Some clones in this sample may be carry-over from other donors' samples.

V is TRBV13 and J is TRBJ1-4; D is perhaps TRBD1 (6 bases). Deletions cut 0 bases from V and 5 bases from J, with 7 bases between. The CDR3 is 14 amino acids. Looked up from germline, CDR1 is PRHDT and CDR2 is FYEKMQ (reference sequence). CDR3 DNA sequence: TGTGCCAGCAGCTTAGGACAGGGCAATGAAAAACTGTTTTTT. It is translated as CASSLGQGNEKLFF.

This chain joins TRBV29-1 and TRBJ2-3; 8 bases agree with TRBD1. The CDR3 totals 16 residues. V was pared by 0 bases and J by 4 bases, with 9 bases of the junction left unmatched. Germline V gene lookup returns CDR1 SQVTM and CDR2 ANQGSEA. The CDR3 DNA sequence: TGCAGCGTTGAAGATTTTGACAGGGGTTTGGCAGATACGCAGTATTTT. This gives the protein CSVEDFDRGLADTQYF.

This clone was observed a few times. This chain connects TRBV5-6 to TRBJ2-7; 7 positions match TRBD1. CDR3 length: 13 amino acids. From germline, CDR1 is SGHDT and CDR2 YYEEEE. The V and J ends lost 0 bases and 7 bases, in that order; junction bases with no gene match: 4. The CDR3 region has the DNA TGTGCCAGCAGCTTGGGACAGGGATGGGAGCAGTACTTC. Its translation is CASSLGQGWEQYF.

The V call is TRBV6-5, the J call TRBJ1-6; possible D gene TRBD1, 5 bases. V was clipped by 6 bases and J by 7 bases, with 13 bases between them. CDR3 length equals 14 residues. Germline V lookup: CDR1 MNHEY, CDR2 SVGAGI. CDR3 in DNA: TGTGCCAGCAGCCCGGGACTGGAGAATTCACCCCTCCACTTT. This encodes CASSPGLENSPLHF.

Only one count was recorded for this clone. The chain uses TRBV6-5 and TRBJ1-3; 10 bases match TRBD1. This CDR3 has 16 amino acids. In germline, CDR1 is MNHEY, CDR2 SVGAGI. After removal of 2 bases from V and 2 bases from J, the junction contained 3 bases not matched to a gene. The CDR3 coding sequence is TGTGCCAGCAGTTACGGGACAGGGGAAGCTGGAAACACCATATATTTT. Amino acids: CASSYGTGEAGNTIYF.

This clone turned up a few times. V usage is TRBV11-2 and J usage is TRBJ1-2; D perhaps matches TRBD1 (6 bases). The CDR3 has 14 residues. V shed 1 base and J shed 7 bases, with 13 bases lying between them. Germline CDR1 reads SGHAT; CDR2 reads FQNNGV. The DNA for the CDR3 is TGTGCCAGCAGCTTAGCAGGGGTTGGTAGTGGCTACACCTTC. It translates to CASSLAGVGSGYTF.

The genes are TRBV6-4 and TRBJ2-2; perhaps TRBD1 as D (6 bases). CDR1 is MRHNA and CDR2 is SNTAGT in the germline V gene. V dropped 5 bases and J dropped 3 bases, with 13 bases sitting between them. The CDR3 sequence is 15 residues long. CDR3: CASSKDSEHTGELFF. The CDR3 DNA reads TGTGCCAGCAGTAAGGACAGCGAGCACACCGGGGAGCTGTTTTTT.

This clone ranks as medium-sized (0.01 to 0.1%). J is TRBJ1-2 and V is TRBV7-9; TRBD1 aligns across 8 bases. Germline V gene data show CDR1 as SEHNR and CDR2 as FQNEAQ (reference sequence). The junction had 6 bases not matched to a gene; V was cut back by 6 bases and J by 6 bases. This CDR3 has 13 residues. The CDR3 nucleotides read TGTGCCAGCAGGGAGGACAGGGAAAATGGCTACACCTTC. Residues: CASREDRENGYTF.

The rearrangement joins TRBV4-3 to TRBJ2-2; 7 bases line up with TRBD1. This CDR3 comprises 15 residues. Germline V lookup: CDR1 LGHNA, CDR2 YSLEER. V lost 1 base and J lost 4; bases outside the gene matches: 3. The CDR3 DNA sequence: TGCGCCAGCAGCCAAGTGGCAGGGGGCACCGGGGAGCTGTTTTTT. Translated: CASSQVAGGTGELFF.

This clone came up a few times. One junction end disagrees with the germline gene, perhaps due to a read error. The chain recombines TRBV19 with TRBJ1-3; D gene ambiguous. The CDR3 is made up of 16 amino acids. Germline-derived CDR1 and CDR2 are LNHDA and SQIVND (reference sequence). For the CDR3, the DNA is TGTGCCAGTAGTATTTTTCTCGGGGAGGTAAAAGACGGCGTAGCTTTT. It is translated as CASSIFLGEVKDGVAF.

The chain links TRBV2 to TRBJ1-3; possibly TRBD1 for D (5 bases). There are 15 residues in the CDR3. Germline CDR1 SNHLY, CDR2 FYNNEI. The V end lost 4 bases, the J end lost 3 bases, and 13 bases lay between the germline ends. In DNA form, the CDR3 reads TGTGCCAGCAGTGGCGGGGGGGTCCTTGGAAACACCATATATTTT. This codes for CASSGGGVLGNTIYF. Full variable domain (outside the CDR3, taken from reference TRBV2 and TRBJ1-3): EPEVTQTPSHQVTQMGQEVILRCVPISNHLYFYWYRQILGQKVEFLVSFYNNEISEKSEIFDDQFSVERPDGSNFTLKIRSTKLEDSAMYFCASSGGGVLGNTIYFGEGSWLTVV.

The J gene is TRBJ2-2, the V gene TRBV6-5; 7 nucleotides line up with TRBD2. V lost 5 bases, J lost 3 bases, and 6 bases stayed unmatched. The CDR3 is 15 amino acids. CDR1 is MNHEY, CDR2 SVGAGI, per germline. The CDR3 bases are TGTGCCAGCAGTACCCCGGGGAGGGACACCGGGGAGCTGTTTTTT. Protein sequence: CASSTPGRDTGELFF.

The genes are TRBV27 and TRBJ2-7, with TRBD1 matching over 9 bases. CDR1 and CDR2 (germline): MNHEY, SMNVEV (reference sequence). V was pared by 6 bases and J by 2 bases, with 8 bases of the junction left unmatched. This CDR3 spans 15 amino acids. The CDR3 is CASSSQGALTYEQYF. The CDR3 DNA reads TGTGCCAGCAGCTCACAGGGGGCATTGACCTACGAGCAGTACTTC.

This clone has more than one count but fewer than ten. This chain connects TRBV6-5 to TRBJ2-7; D is possibly TRBD1 (7 bases). The CDR3 covers 15 residues. V was shortened by 4 bases and J by 2 bases, with 15 bases between the two germline ends. CDR1 MNHEY and CDR2 SVGAGI come from the germline V gene. The CDR3 reads CASSSSGGGAYEQYF. CDR3 bases: TGTGCCAGCAGTTCATCCGGAGGGGGCGCCTACGAGCAGTACTTC.

This clone was recorded once. In DNA form, the CDR3 reads TGTGCCAGCACCTTGGGACAGGGTAGGGACAATGAGCAGTTCTTC. It codes for CASTLGQGRDNEQFF. The chain joins TRBV9 to TRBJ2-1, with 9 bases aligning to TRBD1. CDR3 length: 15 amino acids. The germline CDR1 and CDR2 sequences are SGDLS and YYNGEE. The junction had 9 bases not matched to a gene; V was cut back by 6 bases and J by 5 bases.

This chain connects TRBV9 to TRBJ2-3; D might be TRBD1 (6 bases). V lost 0 bases to trimming and J lost 1 base, with 6 bases between them. The V gene's germline CDR1 is SGDLS and CDR2 YYNGEE. This CDR3 is 14 amino acids long. DNA for the CDR3: TGTGCCAGCAGCGTAGAGGGGGGCACAGATACGCAGTATTTT. Its protein product is CASSVEGGTDTQYF. Full variable domain (outside the CDR3, taken from reference TRBV9 and TRBJ2-3): DSGVTQTPKHLITATGQRVTLRCSPRSGDLSVYWYQQSLDQGLQFLIQYYNGEERAKGNILERFSAQQFPDLHSELNLSSLELGDSALYFCASSVEGGTDTQYFGPGTRLTVL.

This clone has only a few counts. As DNA, the CDR3 is TGTGCCAGCTCACCAGCAGGGTCACTCGAGCAGTACTTC. As protein: CASSPAGSLEQYF. V gene TRBV18 combines with J gene TRBJ2-7, with a possible D match to TRBD1 (5 bases). This CDR3 comprises 13 residues. Germline CDR1 KGHSH, CDR2 LQKENI. The V end lost 2 bases, the J end lost 6 bases, and 11 bases lay between the germline ends.

This chain connects TRBV5-1 to TRBJ1-2, with a possible D match to TRBD1 (5 bases). V was trimmed by 4 bases and J by 2 bases, leaving 9 bases between them. The CDR3 has 13 residues. The germline V gene has CDR1 SGHRS and CDR2 YFSETQ. CDR3 loop: CASSPGGNYGYTF. DNA for the CDR3: TGCGCCAGCAGCCCGGGGGGGAACTATGGCTACACCTTC.

This clone was observed a few times. This likely reflects a read error, since a far larger clone is one base away. The chain joins TRBV5-1 to TRBJ2-7; 8 nucleotides align to TRBD1. The CDR3 runs to 13 residues. With 1 base clipped from V and 4 bases from J, the junction kept 1 base outside the gene matches. Germline CDR1 SGHRS, CDR2 YFSETQ. CDR3 protein: CASSLTGGYEQYF. The CDR3 nucleotides are TGCGCCAGCAGCTTGACAGGGGGGTACGAGCAGTACTTC.

The chain uses TRBV5-4 and TRBJ1-1, with TRBD1 as a possible D gene (5 bases). V lost 3 bases to trimming and J lost 3 bases, with 15 bases between them. Per the germline V gene, CDR1 is SGHNT and CDR2 is YYREEE (reference sequence). The CDR3 length is 15 residues. The CDR3 region has the DNA TGTGCCAGCAGCTGGGGGGGTATAGTGGACACTGAAGCTTTCTTT. Residues: CASSWGGIVDTEAFF.

The chain recombines TRBV5-4 with TRBJ2-2; TRBD2 matches at 16 bases. CDR3 size: 16 residues. Losses at the gene ends were 3 bases for V and 6 bases for J; bases not matched to a gene: 2. Germline V gene data show CDR1 as SGHNT and CDR2 as YYREEE (reference sequence). This CDR3 is CASSWGLAGGPGELFF. The CDR3, as DNA: TGTGCCAGCAGCTGGGGACTAGCGGGGGGGCCCGGGGAGCTGTTTTTT.

This clone was detected only once. The V call is TRBV6-1, the J call TRBJ1-1; D not resolved. Germline V CDR1 and CDR2: MNHNS, SASEGT. Trimming removed 6 bases at V and 6 bases at J, with 20 bases between. The CDR3 runs 15 residues. CDR3 sequence (DNA): TGTGCCAGCAGACCGCCGAAGTCGGTCGGGGCTGAAGCTTTCTTT. Translation: CASRPPKSVGAEAFF.

The V call is TRBV2, the J call TRBJ1-2, with D unresolved. The CDR3 totals 15 residues. Germline CDR1 and CDR2: SNHLY and FYNNEI. Trimming shortened V by 3 bases and J by 2 bases, and 13 bases separated the two germline ends. The CDR3 spells CASSDEGSLNYGYTF. CDR3 nucleotides: TGTGCCAGCAGTGATGAGGGCAGTCTAAACTATGGCTACACCTTC.

This clone was seen only a few times. The chain links TRBV5-4 to TRBJ2-3; D might be TRBD2 (5 bases). The germline CDR1 and CDR2 sequences are SGHNT and YYREEE (reference sequence). V was cut by 4 bases and J by 4 bases, with 16 bases left in between. The length of the CDR3 is 15 residues. In nucleotides, the CDR3 is TGTGCCAGCAGCCCTACGGGGTTCAGCTCAGATACGCAGTATTTT. The encoded protein is CASSPTGFSSDTQYF.

J is TRBJ2-2 and V is TRBV2; 8 nucleotides agree with TRBD2. The V gene end was trimmed by 1 base and the J gene end by 2 bases; junction bases not matched to a gene: 6. The V gene's germline CDR1 is SNHLY and CDR2 FYNNEI. The length of the CDR3 is 17 residues. The CDR3 protein is CASSEVQRGRNTGELFF. CDR3 DNA: TGTGCCAGCAGTGAAGTCCAGCGGGGGCGAAACACCGGGGAGCTGTTTTTT.

This clone has only a few counts. This chain connects TRBV5-8 to TRBJ1-2, with TRBD1 as a possible D gene (5 bases). The CDR3 runs 14 residues. Per germline, CDR1 SGHTS and CDR2 YDEGEE. Trimming removed 2 bases at V and 4 bases at J, with 12 bases between. This chain's CDR3 is CASSFGGLLYGYTF. Here the CDR3 DNA reads TGTGCCAGCAGCTTCGGGGGTTTGCTCTATGGCTACACCTTC. Variable domain in full (rest from reference TRBV5-8 and TRBJ1-2): EAGVTQSPTHLIKTRGQQATLRCSPISGHTSVYWYQQALGLGLQFLLWYDEGEERNRGNFPPRFSGRQFPNYSSELNVNALELEDSALYLCASSFGGLLYGYTFGSGTRLTVV.

This clone was counted between two and nine times. V gene TRBV11-2 combines with J gene TRBJ1-1; D not certain. Looked up from germline, CDR1 is SGHAT and CDR2 is FQNNGV. The CDR3 contains 12 residues. Trimming left V 2 bases short and J 10 bases short, with 11 bases between. This chain's CDR3 is CASSLILSVAFF. CDR3 DNA sequence: TGTGCCAGCAGCTTAATCCTGTCCGTAGCTTTCTTT.